The source of this T cell receptor (beta chain) is a study of control samples from healthy donors and cancer patients (dated by TCRdb to about 2020). Worth noting for this clone: No cognate antigen has been identified for it. Base-call qualities are not available, and no considerably larger clone is one nucleotide away.

From V the trimming removes 4 bases and from J it removes 6 bases, while the gene matches leave 5 bases of the junction unaccounted for. The CDR3 numbers 14 residues from cysteine through phenylalanine. Only the CDR3 part of the read is kept: 42 bases, read in frame from the first base. CDR1 and CDR2 were assigned from the germline V gene (reference sequence) as WNHNN and SYGVQD. Library creation used the immunoSEQ multiplex PCR assay. Entries here come from immuneACCESS through TCRdb and include only in-frame sequences with V and J called. Some clones fail to appear in such tables; in the studies checked, an unresolved V gene covers under half of the shortfall, and the cause of the remainder is unknown. The sample table shows around 130,000 clones, and about 88% are seen once. Together, the top ten hold more than 2.5% of the sample.

This receptor chain uses TRBV10-1 and TRBJ2-1; a stretch of 8 junction bases matches TRBD2. Sequencing input: blood. The sequence was obtained from a man aged 50 or older in good health. Read as DNA, the sequence is TGCGCCAGCAGTGCCCGGGGGGGCCTCAATGAGCAGTTCTTC. It specifies CASSARGGLNEQFF.